The TCR beta chain described here comes from a study of shared clonotypes between healthy human individuals. Germline assignment: CDR1 SGHTS and CDR2 YDEGEE. Trimming removed 5 bases at V and 4 bases at J, with 11 bases between. The CDR3 has 13 amino acids. Study observations and caveats: Sampling covered nothing but blood. Tissue TCR repertoires likely differ from those found in blood. Clonotype sharing among donors was expected to depend on sequencing depth.

Roughly 30,000 T cell genomes, or around 330 ng DNA, went into replicate PCRs of unsorted PBMC. In the source study's methods: Filtering was not the same, since immunoSEQ gave junction-only sequences without quality scores. Sequencing was performed with immunoSEQ multiplex PCR; in TCRdb, only in-frame clones are kept and a portion is missing. V and J calls and clone size are given by that table; D and trimming were obtained from the DNA. The sample records 450,000 to 650,000 clones, around 81% being singletons. About this clone itself: Its target is not known.

The chain uses TRBV5-8 and TRBJ2-3; TRBD1 is a possible D gene (7 bases). The sequenced sample was PBMCs. The sequence derives from a woman in her thirties or forties in good health. Some clones in this sample may be carry-over from other donors' samples. The CDR3, as DNA: TGTGCCAGCAGTCGGAGGGGGCCAGATACGCAGTATTTT. This codes for CASSRRGPDTQYF.